This T cell receptor beta chain was sequenced during a study of CXCR3-negative and CXCR3-positive naive CD8 T cells. The study made its TRB cDNA libraries by 5' RACE, adding UMI labels. TCRdb reanalyzed the 5' RACE reads and collapses them to one entry per CDR3 protein, without DNA. The sample includes 69,000 or so distinct CDR3 sequences. The CDR3 spans 15 residues. Germline V gene data show CDR1 as SEHNR and CDR2 as FQNEAQ (reference sequence). The chain couples TRBV7-9 to TRBJ2-2; TCRdb gives TRBD2 as the D gene, but with no DNA this cannot be confirmed. The sequence was collected from a human donor in good health. Some clones in this sample may be carry-over from other donors' samples. The source material was naive CXCR3- CD8+ T cells from blood. This sample's subset: CD45RO-CCR7+CD27+CD95- naive CD8+ T cells lacking CXCR3 (TNR3-). CDR3 sequence: CASSSADYNTGELFF.